Each of the 17 T cell receptor beta chains below was sequenced from the same sample in a study of blood T cell repertoires in COVID-19. Profiling relied on immunoSEQ multiplex PCR, and the TCRdb table lists in-frame clones only, not all of them. The sample has roughly 50,000 clones, under 90% seen once; the top ten hold less than 3%. Sequenced material: peripheral blood. All receptors come from a woman aged 80 or older with COVID-19, enrolled during active disease.

The chain joins TRBV7-2 to TRBJ2-1, with D hard to call. V was trimmed by 3 bases and J by 8 bases, leaving 5 bases between them. The CDR3 contains 11 residues. CDR1 is SGHTA, CDR2 FQGNSA, per germline. The CDR3 loop is CASSFFHEQFF. For the CDR3, the DNA is TGTGCCAGCAGCTTCTTCCATGAGCAGTTCTTC. The full variable domain, in which reference TRBV7-2 and TRBJ2-1 provide the parts outside the CDR3, is GAGVSQSPSNKVTEKGKDVELRCDPISGHTALYWYRQSLGQGLEFLIYFQGNSAPDKSGLPSDRFSAERTGGSVSTLTIQRTQQEDSAVYLCASSFFHEQFFGPGTRLTVL.

This chain connects TRBV30 to TRBJ1-1, with D perhaps matching TRBD1 (6 bases). The V end was cut by 2 bases, the J end by 7 bases, with 11 bases between. In germline, CDR1 is GTSNPN, CDR2 SVGIG (reference sequence). The CDR3 loop spans 12 amino acids. This chain's CDR3 is CAWSSQGFEAFF. The CDR3 DNA reads TGTGCCTGGAGTTCACAGGGTTTTGAAGCTTTCTTT.

J is TRBJ2-1 and V is TRBV7-2, with 10 bases fitting TRBD2. V lost 2 bases and J lost 2; bases outside the gene matches: 0. CDR1 is SGHTA, CDR2 FQGNSA, per germline. The CDR3 totals 15 residues. In DNA form, the CDR3 reads TGTGCCAGCAGCTTAACTAGCGGGACCTACAATGAGCAGTTCTTC. The encoded protein is CASSLTSGTYNEQFF.

The chain links TRBV15 to TRBJ2-2; a possible D gene is TRBD2 (5 bases). CDR3 length equals 15 residues. Germline CDR1 is LNHNV and CDR2 is YYDKDF (reference sequence). V was cut by 0 bases and J by 2 bases, with 7 bases left in between. CDR3 sequence: CATSRDRGNTGELFF. The CDR3 DNA follows: TGTGCCACCAGCAGAGATCGGGGTAACACCGGGGAGCTGTTTTTT.

The CDR3: CASSPDGQATFTYEQYF. The CDR3 region has the DNA TGCGCCAGCAGCCCGGACGGACAGGCGACTTTTACCTACGAGCAGTACTTC. The J gene is TRBJ2-7, the V gene TRBV4-1; 7 bases line up with TRBD1. This CDR3 has 17 amino acids. Germline V CDR1 and CDR2: MGHRA, YSYEKL. J gave up 2 bases and V 4 bases, and 14 bases lay outside the gene matches.

Here the CDR3 DNA reads TGTGCCAGCAGCTTAAGCCTAGCGGCCAACAATGAGCAGTTCTTC. Its translation is CASSLSLAANNEQFF. The rearrangement links TRBV7-8 to TRBJ2-1, with 7 bases that match TRBD2. Germline assignment: CDR1 SGHVS and CDR2 FQNEAQ. Trimming cost V 2 bases and J 5 bases; bases outside gene matches: 6. The CDR3 contains 15 residues.

This sequence joins TRBV5-6 and TRBJ2-6, with no clear D. The CDR3 extends over 13 amino acids. The V gene lost 2 bases and the J gene lost 3 bases, with 3 bases spanning the gap. Germline V lookup: CDR1 SGHDT, CDR2 YYEEEE. DNA of the CDR3: TGTGCCAGCAGCTTACATGGGGCCAACGTCCTGACTTTC. Translation gives CASSLHGANVLTF. Based on the CDR3 plus reference TRBV5-6 and TRBJ2-6, the full variable domain is DAGVTQSPTHLIKTRGQQVTLRCSPKSGHDTVSWYQQALGQGPQFIFQYYEEEERQRGNFPDRFSGHQFPNYSSELNVNALLLGDSALYLCASSLHGANVLTFGAGSRLTVL.

This chain links TRBV2 with TRBJ1-5; D is possibly TRBD1 (6 bases). CDR1 and CDR2 (germline): SNHLY, FYNNEI. This CDR3 spans 18 amino acids. V was cut by 7 bases and J by 0 bases, with 22 bases left in between. CDR3 in amino acids: CASKGYGDMGHSNQPQHF. The CDR3 nucleotides are TGTGCCAGCAAGGGTTACGGTGATATGGGACATAGCAATCAGCCCCAGCATTTT.

The count of this clone is one. V is TRBV5-4 and J is TRBJ1-2; 8 positions agree with TRBD1. This CDR3 has 14 amino acids. Germline-derived CDR1 and CDR2 are SGHNT and YYREEE (reference sequence). The J segment lost 4 bases and the V segment lost 9 bases, leaving 11 bases of the junction unmatched. The CDR3 sequence: CATADRAGSYGYTF. CDR3 sequence (DNA): TGTGCCACCGCGGACAGGGCAGGAAGCTATGGCTACACCTTC.

The chain carries TRBV5-1 and TRBJ2-7; 8 bases agree with TRBD1. The CDR3 has 16 residues. Germline values: CDR1 SGHRS, CDR2 YFSETQ. Trimming removed 1 base from V and 5 bases from J; junction bases left unmatched: 11. For the CDR3, the DNA is TGCGCCAGCAGCTTGCAGGGGGCCCAGTTGGTCCACGAGCAGTACTTC. The encoded protein is CASSLQGAQLVHEQYF.

The V call is TRBV9, the J call TRBJ1-2; no clear D. V was trimmed by 0 bases and J by 7 bases, leaving 10 bases between them. This CDR3 spans 13 amino acids. Germline V lookup: CDR1 SGDLS, CDR2 YYNGEE. For the CDR3, the DNA is TGTGCCAGCAGCGTAGACGGGTCTCGTGGCTACACCTTC. Translation gives CASSVDGSRGYTF.

The chain is built from TRBV5-1 and TRBJ1-1; D unclear. Per the germline V gene, CDR1 is SGHRS and CDR2 is YFSETQ. This CDR3 spans 13 amino acids. Trimming took 1 base from V and 3 from J, leaving 7 bases between them. The CDR3 DNA follows: TGCGCCAGCAGCTTGTCCGGGGACACTGAAGCTTTCTTT. Its protein is CASSLSGDTEAFF.

The chain links TRBV19 to TRBJ1-5; no definite D call. Trimming shortened V by 4 bases and J by 0 bases, and 16 bases separated the two germline ends. The CDR3 is made up of 17 amino acids. Per the germline V gene, CDR1 is LNHDA and CDR2 is SQIVND (reference sequence). The chain's CDR3 is CASSTGQPNLSNQPQHF. DNA for the CDR3: TGTGCCAGTAGTACGGGTCAACCTAACCTTAGCAATCAGCCCCAGCATTTT.

This clone was counted a few times. The rearrangement links TRBV27 to TRBJ1-2; 8 positions agree with TRBD1. Germline V gives CDR1 MNHEY, CDR2 SMNVEV (reference sequence). The CDR3 totals 15 residues. V dropped 4 bases and J dropped 3; count of bases not matched to a gene: 7. The CDR3 nucleotides are TGTGCCAGCAGTTCCCACAGGGGGGAGGACTATGGCTACACCTTC. This sequence encodes CASSSHRGEDYGYTF.

The rearrangement links TRBV7-3 to TRBJ2-7; TRBD1 matches 8 bases. Unmatched junction bases numbered 5, after V lost 4 bases and J lost 0 bases. The CDR3 totals 15 residues. Germline CDR1 and CDR2: SGHTA and FQGTGA. The CDR3 sequence: CASSSRTGSSYEQYF. The CDR3 nucleotides read TGTGCCAGCAGCTCCAGGACAGGGAGCTCCTACGAGCAGTACTTC.

The CDR3 bases are TGTGCCAGCAGCCAAGTCCCCGGGACTAGCGGTAGCTCCTACGAGCAGTACTTC. Translating gives CASSQVPGTSGSSYEQYF. The chain carries TRBV14 and TRBJ2-7, with TRBD2 matching 11 bases. Germline V gives CDR1 SGHDN, CDR2 FVKESK. V was clipped by 1 base and J by 0 bases; unmatched bases: 8. The CDR3 runs to 18 residues.

The rearrangement joins TRBV6-5 to TRBJ1-5; D remains unclear. The germline V gene has CDR1 MNHEY and CDR2 SVGAGI. CDR3 length equals 16 residues. The V gene lost 4 bases and the J gene lost 2 bases, with 15 bases spanning the gap. Written as DNA, the CDR3 is TGTGCCAGCAGTTCGGGAATTGCTCGTCGCAATCAGCCCCAGCATTTT. Amino acid sequence: CASSSGIARRNQPQHF.